This TCR beta chain was obtained from a study of T-cell reconstitution after alpha-beta-depleted transplantation in children (dated by TCRdb to about 2016). Looking at the study overall: The study quantitatively tracked T-cell immune reconstitution after TCRalphabeta/CD19-depleted allogeneic hematopoietic cell transplantation in children using TCR repertoire profiling. Here is what the overall study found, with its caveats: Over the following months the frequencies of hyperexpanded clones went down, and after one year T-cell counts and TCRbeta diversity were mostly credited to newly produced T cells. Apparently early alphabetaT-cell count recovery about two months after transplant reportedly relied on only several hundred rapidly expanded clones derived from non-depleted graft cells. In some patients, the high TCRbeta diversity seen at day 60 was put down to recipient T cells and intrathymic progenitors that had survived conditioning.

Library preparation employed PCR. The data were produced on an Illumina HiSeq 2500. Molecular barcoding was employed in the preparation of TCR libraries, with unique molecular identifiers being used to normalize TCRbeta repertoire quantification. TCRdb took the public reads, trimmed them with fastp at Q25, ran MiXCR for clone calling and kept in-frame beta chains. Each CDR3 protein appears once, grouped with its most common genes and DNA. For this sample there are some 200,000 distinct CDR3 sequences; roughly 6.6% appear just once. Roughly 6% of the sample is in the top ten clones. After removal of 0 bases from V and 4 bases from J, the junction retains 10 bases not matched to a gene. Counted from cysteine to phenylalanine, this CDR3 has 18 amino acids. This entry keeps only the CDR3 DNA: 54 bases, framed from base 1. Many counts were recorded for this clonotype. The clone's antigen remains unknown. No much larger clonotype is one base removed from it; base qualities were not supplied.

The treatment or condition label corresponds to: allogeneic hematopoietic cell transplantation with graft depleted of TCRalphabeta T cells and CD19 B cells. Transplant recipients were children who received TCRalphabeta/CD19-depleted allogeneic hematopoietic cell grafts. The chain is encoded by TRBV12-3 or TRBV12-4 joined to TRBJ2-3; 10 of the junction bases match TRBD1. Sequencing used PBMCs, obtained before TCRalphabeta/CD19-depleted stem cell transplant. This TCR derives from a boy between 2 and 15 years old with acute lymphoblastic leukemia, due to receive a stem cell transplant. The bases read TGTGCCAGCAGTTTAGCGGTCCGGACAGGGGGTGGCCCAGATACGCAGTATTTT. It codes for CASSLAVRTGGGPDTQYF.